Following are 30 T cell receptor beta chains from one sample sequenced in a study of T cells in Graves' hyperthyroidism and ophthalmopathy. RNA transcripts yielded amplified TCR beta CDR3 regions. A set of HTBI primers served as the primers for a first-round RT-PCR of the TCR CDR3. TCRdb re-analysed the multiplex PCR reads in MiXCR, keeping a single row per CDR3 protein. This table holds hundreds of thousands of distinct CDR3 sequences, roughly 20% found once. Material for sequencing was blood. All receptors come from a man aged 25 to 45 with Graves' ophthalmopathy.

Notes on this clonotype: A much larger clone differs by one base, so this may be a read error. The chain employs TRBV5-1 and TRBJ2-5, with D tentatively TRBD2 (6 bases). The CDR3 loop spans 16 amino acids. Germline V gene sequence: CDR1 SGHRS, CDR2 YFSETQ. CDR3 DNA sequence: TGCCCCAGCAGCTTGTATTCCGGGATTAGCGGCGCCGGTCAGTACTTC. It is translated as CPSSLYSGISGAGQYF.

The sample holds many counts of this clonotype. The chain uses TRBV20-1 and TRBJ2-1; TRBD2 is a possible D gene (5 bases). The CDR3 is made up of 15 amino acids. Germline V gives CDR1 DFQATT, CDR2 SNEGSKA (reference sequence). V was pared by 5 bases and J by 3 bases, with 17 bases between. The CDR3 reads CSAPDYLQDYNEQFF. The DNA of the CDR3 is TGCAGTGCTCCAGACTACCTTCAGGACTACAATGAGCAGTTCTTC.

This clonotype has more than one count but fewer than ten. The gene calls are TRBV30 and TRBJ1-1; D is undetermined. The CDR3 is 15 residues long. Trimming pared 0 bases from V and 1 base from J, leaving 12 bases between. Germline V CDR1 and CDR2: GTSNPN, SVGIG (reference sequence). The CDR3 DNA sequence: TGTGCCTGGAGTGTACCCCGCGTGGGGAACACTGAAGCTTTCTTT. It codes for CAWSVPRVGNTEAFF.

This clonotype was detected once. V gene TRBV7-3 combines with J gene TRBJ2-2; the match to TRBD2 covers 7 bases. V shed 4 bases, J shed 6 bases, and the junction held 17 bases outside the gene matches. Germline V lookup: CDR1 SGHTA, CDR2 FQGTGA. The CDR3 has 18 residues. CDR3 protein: CASSSRGSEAAGAGELFF. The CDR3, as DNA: TGTGCCAGCAGCTCCCGCGGATCGGAGGCCGCGGGAGCCGGGGAGCTGTTTTTT.

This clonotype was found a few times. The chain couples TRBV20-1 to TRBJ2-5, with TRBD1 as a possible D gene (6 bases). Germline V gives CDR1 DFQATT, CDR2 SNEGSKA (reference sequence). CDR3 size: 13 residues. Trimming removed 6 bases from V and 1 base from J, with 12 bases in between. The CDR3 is CSAEQGIQETQYF. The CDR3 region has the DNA TGCAGTGCCGAACAGGGTATCCAAGAGACCCAGTACTTC.

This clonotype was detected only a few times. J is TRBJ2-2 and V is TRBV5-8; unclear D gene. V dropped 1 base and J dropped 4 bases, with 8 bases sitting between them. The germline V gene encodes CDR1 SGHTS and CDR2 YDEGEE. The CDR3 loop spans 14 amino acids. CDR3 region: CASSLSHLTGELFF. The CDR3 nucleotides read TGTGCCAGCAGCTTGAGCCACCTCACCGGGGAGCTGTTTTTT.

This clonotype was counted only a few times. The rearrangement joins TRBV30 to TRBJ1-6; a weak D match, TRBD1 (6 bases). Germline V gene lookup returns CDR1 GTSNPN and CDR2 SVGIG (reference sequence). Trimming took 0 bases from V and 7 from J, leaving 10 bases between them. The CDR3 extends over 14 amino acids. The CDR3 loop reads CAWSVLRGNSPLHF. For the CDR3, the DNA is TGTGCCTGGAGTGTACTCAGGGGAAATTCACCCCTCCACTTT.

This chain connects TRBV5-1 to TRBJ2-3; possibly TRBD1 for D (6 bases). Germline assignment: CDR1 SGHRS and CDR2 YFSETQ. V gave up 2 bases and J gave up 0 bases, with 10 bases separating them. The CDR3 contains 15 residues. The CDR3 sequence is CASSFEDSSTDTQYF. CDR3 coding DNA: TGCGCCAGCAGCTTCGAGGACAGCAGCACAGATACGCAGTATTTT. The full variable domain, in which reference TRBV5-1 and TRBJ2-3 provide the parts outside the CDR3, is KAGVTQTPRYLIKTRGQQVTLSCSPISGHRSVSWYQQTPGQGLQFLFEYFSETQRNKGNFPGRFSGRQFSNSRSEMNVSTLELGDSALYLCASSFEDSSTDTQYFGPGTRLTVL.

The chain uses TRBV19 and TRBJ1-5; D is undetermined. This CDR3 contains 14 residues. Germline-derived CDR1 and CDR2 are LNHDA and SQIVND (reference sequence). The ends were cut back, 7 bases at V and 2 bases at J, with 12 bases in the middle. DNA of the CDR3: TGTGCCAGTAAAGTCGGTGCGGGCAATCAGCCCCAGCATTTT. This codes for CASKVGAGNQPQHF. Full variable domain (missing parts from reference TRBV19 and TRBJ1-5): DGGITQSPKYLFRKEGQNVTLSCEQNLNHDAMYWYRQDPGQGLRLIYYSQIVNDFQKGDIAEGYSVSREKKESFPLTVTSAQKNPTAFYLCASKVGAGNQPQHFGDGTRLSIL.

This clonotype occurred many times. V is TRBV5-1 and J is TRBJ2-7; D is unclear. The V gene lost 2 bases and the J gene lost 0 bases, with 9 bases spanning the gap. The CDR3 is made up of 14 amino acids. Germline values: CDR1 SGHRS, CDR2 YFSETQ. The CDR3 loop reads CASSLEAPSYEQYF. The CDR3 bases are TGCGCCAGCAGCTTAGAGGCTCCCTCCTACGAGCAGTACTTC. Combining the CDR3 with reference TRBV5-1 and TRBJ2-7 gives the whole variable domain KAGVTQTPRYLIKTRGQQVTLSCSPISGHRSVSWYQQTPGQGLQFLFEYFSETQRNKGNFPGRFSGRQFSNSRSEMNVSTLELGDSALYLCASSLEAPSYEQYFGPGTRLTVT.

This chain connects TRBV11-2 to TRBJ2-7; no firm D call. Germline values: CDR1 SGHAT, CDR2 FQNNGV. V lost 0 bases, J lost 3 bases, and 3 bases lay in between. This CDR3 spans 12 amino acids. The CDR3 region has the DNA TGTGCCAGCAGCTTAGAGATCTACGAGCAGTACTTC. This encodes CASSLEIYEQYF.

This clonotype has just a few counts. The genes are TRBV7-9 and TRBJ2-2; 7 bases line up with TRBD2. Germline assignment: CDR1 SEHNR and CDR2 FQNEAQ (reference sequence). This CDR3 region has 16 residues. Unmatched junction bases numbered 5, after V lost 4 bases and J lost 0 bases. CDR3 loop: CASSSPGTTNTGELFF. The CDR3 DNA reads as TGTGCCAGCAGCTCCCCCGGGACTACGAACACCGGGGAGCTGTTTTTT.

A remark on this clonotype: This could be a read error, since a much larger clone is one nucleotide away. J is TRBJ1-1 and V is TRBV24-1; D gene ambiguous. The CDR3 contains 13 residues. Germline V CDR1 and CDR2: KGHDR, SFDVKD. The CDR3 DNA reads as TGTGACACCAGGCAAAGTCAGGACACTGAAGCTTTCTTT. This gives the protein CDTRQSQDTEAFF.

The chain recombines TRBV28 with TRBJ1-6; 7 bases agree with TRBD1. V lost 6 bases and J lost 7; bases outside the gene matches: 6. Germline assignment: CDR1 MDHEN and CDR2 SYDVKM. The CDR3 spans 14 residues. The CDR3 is CASSEGQLNSPLHF. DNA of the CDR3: TGTGCCAGCAGCGAGGGACAGCTAAATTCACCCCTCCACTTT.

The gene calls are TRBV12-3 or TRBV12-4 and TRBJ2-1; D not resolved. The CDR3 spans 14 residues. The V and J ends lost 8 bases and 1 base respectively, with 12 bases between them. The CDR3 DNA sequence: TGTGCCAGCGGCAGATTCGAATCCTACAATGAGCAGTTCTTC. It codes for CASGRFESYNEQFF.

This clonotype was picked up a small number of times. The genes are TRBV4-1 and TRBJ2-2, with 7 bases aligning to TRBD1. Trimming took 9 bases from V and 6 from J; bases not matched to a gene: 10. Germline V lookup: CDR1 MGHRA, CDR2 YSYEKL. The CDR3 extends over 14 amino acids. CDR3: CASSETGFSGELFF. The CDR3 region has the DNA TGCGCCAGTTCCGAGACAGGGTTCTCCGGGGAGCTGTTTTTT.

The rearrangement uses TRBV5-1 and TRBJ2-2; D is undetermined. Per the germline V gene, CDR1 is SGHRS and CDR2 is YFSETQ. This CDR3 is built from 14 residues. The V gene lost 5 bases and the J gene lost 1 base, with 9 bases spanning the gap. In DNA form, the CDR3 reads TGCGCCAGCAGGCCGGACCAGAACACCGGGGAGCTGTTTTTT. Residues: CASRPDQNTGELFF.

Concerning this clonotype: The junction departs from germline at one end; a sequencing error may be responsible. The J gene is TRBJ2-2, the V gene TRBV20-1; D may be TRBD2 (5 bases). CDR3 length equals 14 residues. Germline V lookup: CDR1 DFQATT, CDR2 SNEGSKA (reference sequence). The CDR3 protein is CSASSGTNIGELFF. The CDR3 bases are TGCAGTGCTTCCTCGGGAACGAACATCGGGGAGCTGTTTTTT.

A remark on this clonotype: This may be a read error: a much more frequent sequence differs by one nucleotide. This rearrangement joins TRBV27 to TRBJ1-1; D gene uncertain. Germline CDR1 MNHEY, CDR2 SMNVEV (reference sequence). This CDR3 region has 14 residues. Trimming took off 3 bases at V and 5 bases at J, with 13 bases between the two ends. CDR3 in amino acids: CASSFGGWTTEAFF. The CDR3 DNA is TGTGCCAGCAGTTTTGGAGGGTGGACGACTGAAGCTTTCTTT.

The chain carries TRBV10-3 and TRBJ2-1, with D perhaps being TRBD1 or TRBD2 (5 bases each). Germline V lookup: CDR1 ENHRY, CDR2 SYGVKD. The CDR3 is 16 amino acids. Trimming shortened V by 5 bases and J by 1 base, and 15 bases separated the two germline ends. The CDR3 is CAISLRGESSYNEQFF. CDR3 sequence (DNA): TGTGCCATCAGTCTCCGAGGGGAAAGTTCCTACAATGAGCAGTTCTTC.

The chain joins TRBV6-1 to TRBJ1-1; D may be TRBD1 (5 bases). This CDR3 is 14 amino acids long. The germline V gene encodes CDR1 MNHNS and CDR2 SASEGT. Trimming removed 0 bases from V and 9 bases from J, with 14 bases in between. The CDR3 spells CASSEAVRGEKAFF. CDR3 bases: TGTGCCAGCAGTGAAGCGGTCCGAGGGGAGAAAGCTTTCTTT.

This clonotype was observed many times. CDR3 nucleotides: TGTGCCTGGAGTGTCCTAGCGGGAGCCTACGAGCAGTACTTC. It translates to CAWSVLAGAYEQYF. The rearrangement links TRBV30 to TRBJ2-7, with 10 nucleotides matching TRBD2. V shed 0 bases and J 2 bases; nucleotides not matched to a gene: 1. This CDR3 is built from 14 residues. Germline CDR1 is GTSNPN and CDR2 is SVGIG (reference sequence).

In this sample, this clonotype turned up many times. The CDR3 is CASSPGSDTEAFF. CDR3 coding DNA: TGTGCCAGCTCACCGGGGTCCGACACTGAAGCTTTCTTT. This chain joins TRBV18 and TRBJ1-1; the D is unclear. The CDR3 is made up of 13 amino acids. Germline V CDR1 and CDR2: KGHSH, LQKENI. Trimming pared 3 bases from V and 3 bases from J, leaving 8 bases between.

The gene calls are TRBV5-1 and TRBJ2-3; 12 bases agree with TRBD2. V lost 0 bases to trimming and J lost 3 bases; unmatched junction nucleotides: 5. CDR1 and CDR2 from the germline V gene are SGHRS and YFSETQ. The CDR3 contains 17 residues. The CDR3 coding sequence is TGCGCCAGCAGCTTGGCCAACGGACTAGCGGGAACAGATACGCAGTATTTT. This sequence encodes CASSLANGLAGTDTQYF.

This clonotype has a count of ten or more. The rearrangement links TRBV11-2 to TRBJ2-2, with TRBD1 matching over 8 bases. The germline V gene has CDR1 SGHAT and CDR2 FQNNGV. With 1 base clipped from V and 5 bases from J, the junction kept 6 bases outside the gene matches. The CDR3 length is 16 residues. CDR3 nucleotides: TGTGCCAGCAGCTTAGGACAGGGGTTCTCTACCGGGGAGCTGTTTTTT. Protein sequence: CASSLGQGFSTGELFF. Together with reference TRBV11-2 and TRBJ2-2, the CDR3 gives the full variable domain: EAGVAQSPRYKIIEKRQSVAFWCNPISGHATLYWYQQILGQGPKLLIQFQNNGVVDDSQLPKDRFSAERLKGVDSTLKIQPAKLEDSAVYLCASSLGQGFSTGELFFGEGSRLTVL.

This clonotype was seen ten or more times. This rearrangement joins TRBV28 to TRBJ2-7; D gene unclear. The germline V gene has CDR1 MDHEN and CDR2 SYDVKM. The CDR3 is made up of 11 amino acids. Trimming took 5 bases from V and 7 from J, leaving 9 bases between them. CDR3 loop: CASSRLREQYF. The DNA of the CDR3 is TGTGCCAGCAGTCGATTACGGGAGCAGTACTTC.

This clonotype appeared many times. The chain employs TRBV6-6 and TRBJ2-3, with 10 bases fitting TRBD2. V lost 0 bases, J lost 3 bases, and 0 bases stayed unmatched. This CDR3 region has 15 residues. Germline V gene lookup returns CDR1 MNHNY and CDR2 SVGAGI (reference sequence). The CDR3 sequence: CASSYSAGGTDTQYF. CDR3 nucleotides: TGTGCCAGCAGTTACTCAGCGGGAGGGACAGATACGCAGTATTTT.

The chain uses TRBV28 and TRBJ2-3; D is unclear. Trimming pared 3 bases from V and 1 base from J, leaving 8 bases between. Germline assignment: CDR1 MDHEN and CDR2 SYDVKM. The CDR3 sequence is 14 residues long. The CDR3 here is CASSLGFRTDTQYF. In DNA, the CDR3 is TGTGCCAGCAGTTTGGGGTTCCGCACAGATACGCAGTATTTT.

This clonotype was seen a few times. The DNA for the CDR3 is TGTGCCAGCAGCGTAGGTGGGAGGGCCTCTGAGCAGTTCTTC. As protein: CASSVGGRASEQFF. The chain combines TRBV9 with TRBJ2-1, with 7 nucleotides matching TRBD2. Germline V lookup: CDR1 SGDLS, CDR2 YYNGEE. V trimming: 0 bases; J trimming: 9 bases; junction bases outside the gene matches: 6. The CDR3 extends over 14 amino acids.

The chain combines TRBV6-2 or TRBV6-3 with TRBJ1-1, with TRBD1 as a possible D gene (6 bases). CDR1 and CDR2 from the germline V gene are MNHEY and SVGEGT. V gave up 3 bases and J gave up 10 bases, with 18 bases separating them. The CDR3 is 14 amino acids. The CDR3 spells CASSYGGHSTLAFF. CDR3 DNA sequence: TGTGCCAGCAGTTATGGGGGACATTCGACTTTAGCTTTCTTT.